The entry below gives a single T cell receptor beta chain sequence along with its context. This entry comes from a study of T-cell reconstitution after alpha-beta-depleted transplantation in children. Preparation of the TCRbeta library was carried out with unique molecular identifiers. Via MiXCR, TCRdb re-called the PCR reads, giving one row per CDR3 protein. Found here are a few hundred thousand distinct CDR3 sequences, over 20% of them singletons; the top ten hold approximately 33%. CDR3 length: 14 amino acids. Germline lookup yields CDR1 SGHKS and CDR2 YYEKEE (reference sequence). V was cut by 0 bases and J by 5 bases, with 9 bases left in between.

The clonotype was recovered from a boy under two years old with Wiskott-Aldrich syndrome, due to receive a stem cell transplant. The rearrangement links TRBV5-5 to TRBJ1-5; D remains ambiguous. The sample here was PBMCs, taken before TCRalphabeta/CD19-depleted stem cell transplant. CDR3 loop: CASSLGQAYQPQHF. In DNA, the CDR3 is TGTGCCAGCAGCTTGGGGCAGGCTTATCAGCCCCAGCATTTT.